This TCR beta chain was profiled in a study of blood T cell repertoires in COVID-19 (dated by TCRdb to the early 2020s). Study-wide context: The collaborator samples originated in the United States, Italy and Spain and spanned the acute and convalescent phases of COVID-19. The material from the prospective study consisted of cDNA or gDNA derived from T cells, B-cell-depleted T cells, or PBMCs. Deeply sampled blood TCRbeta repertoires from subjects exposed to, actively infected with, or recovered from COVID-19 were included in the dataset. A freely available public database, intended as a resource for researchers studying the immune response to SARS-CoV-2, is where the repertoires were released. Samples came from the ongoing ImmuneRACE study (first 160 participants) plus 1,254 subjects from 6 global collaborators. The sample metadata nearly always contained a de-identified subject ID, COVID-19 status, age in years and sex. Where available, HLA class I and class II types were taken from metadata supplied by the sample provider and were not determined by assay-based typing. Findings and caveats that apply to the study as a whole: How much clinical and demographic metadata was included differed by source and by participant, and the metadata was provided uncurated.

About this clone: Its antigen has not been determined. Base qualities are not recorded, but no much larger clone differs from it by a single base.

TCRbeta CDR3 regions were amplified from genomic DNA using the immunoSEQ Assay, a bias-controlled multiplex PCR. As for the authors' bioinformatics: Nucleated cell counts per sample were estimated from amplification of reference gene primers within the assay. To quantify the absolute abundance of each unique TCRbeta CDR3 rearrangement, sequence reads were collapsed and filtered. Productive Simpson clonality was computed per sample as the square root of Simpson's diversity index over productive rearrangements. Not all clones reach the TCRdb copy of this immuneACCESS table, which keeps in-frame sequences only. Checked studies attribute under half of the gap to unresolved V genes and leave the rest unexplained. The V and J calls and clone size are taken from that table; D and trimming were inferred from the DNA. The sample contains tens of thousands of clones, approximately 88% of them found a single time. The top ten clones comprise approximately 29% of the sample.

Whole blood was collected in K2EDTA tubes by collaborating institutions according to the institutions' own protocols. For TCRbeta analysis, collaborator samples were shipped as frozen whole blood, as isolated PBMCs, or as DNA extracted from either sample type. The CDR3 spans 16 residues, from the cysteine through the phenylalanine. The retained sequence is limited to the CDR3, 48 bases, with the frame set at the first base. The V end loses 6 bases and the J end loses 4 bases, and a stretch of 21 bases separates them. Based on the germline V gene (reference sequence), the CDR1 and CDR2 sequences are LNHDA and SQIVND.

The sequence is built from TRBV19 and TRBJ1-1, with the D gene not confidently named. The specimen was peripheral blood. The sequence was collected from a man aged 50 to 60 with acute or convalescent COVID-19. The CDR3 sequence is CASRSTGNRGGTEAFF. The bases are TGTGCCAGTAGATCAACCGGGAATAGAGGTGGCACTGAAGCTTTCTTT.